This T cell receptor beta chain was observed in a study of blood T cell repertoires in COVID-19. For the study at large: Sources were T cells, B-cell-depleted T cells, or PBMCs; the material itself was cDNA or gDNA.

The authors' processing: From reference gene primer amplification, estimates of nucleated cell counts were derived. The data were produced by immunoSEQ multiplex PCR, yet TCRdb's version contains in-frame clones alone and is incomplete. The V and J calls and clone size are taken from that table; D and trimming were inferred from the DNA. The sample records 120,000 to 150,000 clones, 70% to 90% being singletons. V was shortened by 3 bases and J by 6 bases, with 15 bases between the two germline ends. Germline lookup yields CDR1 SGHNT and CDR2 YENEEA. CDR3 size: 15 residues. The rearrangement links TRBV11-3 to TRBJ2-1; D is perhaps TRBD1 (6 bases). Sequencing was carried out using peripheral blood. The source is a man in his 60s with active or convalescent COVID-19. In DNA form, the CDR3 reads TGTGCCAGCAGCTTTAGAGGGCCAGGGGCCAATGAGCAGTTCTTC. Its protein is CASSFRGPGANEQFF.